The sequence of this T cell receptor beta chain was determined in a study of blood T cell repertoires in COVID-19. TCRdb's table, derived via immunoSEQ multiplex PCR, lists solely in-frame clones and lacks some. The data contain tens of thousands of clones, about 85% of them singletons. Trimming took off 5 bases at V and 1 base at J, with 9 bases between the two ends. The CDR3 has 14 amino acids. Germline CDR1 is SGHVS and CDR2 is FQNEAQ. Sequenced input: peripheral blood. The origin of this receptor is a woman in her 70s with active COVID-19. The V and J genes are TRBV7-8 and TRBJ2-1; D is perhaps TRBD2 (5 bases). CDR3 protein: CASSVDSSYNEQFF. The CDR3 nucleotides read TGTGCCAGCAGCGTGGACTCGTCCTACAATGAGCAGTTCTTC. Looking up the rest from reference TRBV7-8 and TRBJ2-1 gives the full variable domain: GAGVSQSPRYKVAKRGQDVALRCDPISGHVSLFWYQQALGQGPEFLTYFQNEAQLDKSGLPSDRFFAERPEGSVSTLKIQRTQQEDSAVYLCASSVDSSYNEQFFGPGTRLTVL.